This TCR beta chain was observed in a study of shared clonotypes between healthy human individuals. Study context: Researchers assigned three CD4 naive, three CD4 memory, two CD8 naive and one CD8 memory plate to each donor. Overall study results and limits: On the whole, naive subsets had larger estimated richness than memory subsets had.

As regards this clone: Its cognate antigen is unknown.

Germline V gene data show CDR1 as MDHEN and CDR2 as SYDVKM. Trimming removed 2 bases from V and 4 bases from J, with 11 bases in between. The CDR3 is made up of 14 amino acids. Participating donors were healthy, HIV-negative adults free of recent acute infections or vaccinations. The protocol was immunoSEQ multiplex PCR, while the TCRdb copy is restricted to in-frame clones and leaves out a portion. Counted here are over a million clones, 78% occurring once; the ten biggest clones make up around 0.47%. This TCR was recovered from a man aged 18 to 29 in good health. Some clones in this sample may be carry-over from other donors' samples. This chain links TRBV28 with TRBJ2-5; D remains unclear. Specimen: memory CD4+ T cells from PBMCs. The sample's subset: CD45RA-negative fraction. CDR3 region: CASSLVQVSETQYF. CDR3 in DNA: TGTGCCAGCAGTTTAGTGCAGGTTTCAGAGACCCAGTACTTC.